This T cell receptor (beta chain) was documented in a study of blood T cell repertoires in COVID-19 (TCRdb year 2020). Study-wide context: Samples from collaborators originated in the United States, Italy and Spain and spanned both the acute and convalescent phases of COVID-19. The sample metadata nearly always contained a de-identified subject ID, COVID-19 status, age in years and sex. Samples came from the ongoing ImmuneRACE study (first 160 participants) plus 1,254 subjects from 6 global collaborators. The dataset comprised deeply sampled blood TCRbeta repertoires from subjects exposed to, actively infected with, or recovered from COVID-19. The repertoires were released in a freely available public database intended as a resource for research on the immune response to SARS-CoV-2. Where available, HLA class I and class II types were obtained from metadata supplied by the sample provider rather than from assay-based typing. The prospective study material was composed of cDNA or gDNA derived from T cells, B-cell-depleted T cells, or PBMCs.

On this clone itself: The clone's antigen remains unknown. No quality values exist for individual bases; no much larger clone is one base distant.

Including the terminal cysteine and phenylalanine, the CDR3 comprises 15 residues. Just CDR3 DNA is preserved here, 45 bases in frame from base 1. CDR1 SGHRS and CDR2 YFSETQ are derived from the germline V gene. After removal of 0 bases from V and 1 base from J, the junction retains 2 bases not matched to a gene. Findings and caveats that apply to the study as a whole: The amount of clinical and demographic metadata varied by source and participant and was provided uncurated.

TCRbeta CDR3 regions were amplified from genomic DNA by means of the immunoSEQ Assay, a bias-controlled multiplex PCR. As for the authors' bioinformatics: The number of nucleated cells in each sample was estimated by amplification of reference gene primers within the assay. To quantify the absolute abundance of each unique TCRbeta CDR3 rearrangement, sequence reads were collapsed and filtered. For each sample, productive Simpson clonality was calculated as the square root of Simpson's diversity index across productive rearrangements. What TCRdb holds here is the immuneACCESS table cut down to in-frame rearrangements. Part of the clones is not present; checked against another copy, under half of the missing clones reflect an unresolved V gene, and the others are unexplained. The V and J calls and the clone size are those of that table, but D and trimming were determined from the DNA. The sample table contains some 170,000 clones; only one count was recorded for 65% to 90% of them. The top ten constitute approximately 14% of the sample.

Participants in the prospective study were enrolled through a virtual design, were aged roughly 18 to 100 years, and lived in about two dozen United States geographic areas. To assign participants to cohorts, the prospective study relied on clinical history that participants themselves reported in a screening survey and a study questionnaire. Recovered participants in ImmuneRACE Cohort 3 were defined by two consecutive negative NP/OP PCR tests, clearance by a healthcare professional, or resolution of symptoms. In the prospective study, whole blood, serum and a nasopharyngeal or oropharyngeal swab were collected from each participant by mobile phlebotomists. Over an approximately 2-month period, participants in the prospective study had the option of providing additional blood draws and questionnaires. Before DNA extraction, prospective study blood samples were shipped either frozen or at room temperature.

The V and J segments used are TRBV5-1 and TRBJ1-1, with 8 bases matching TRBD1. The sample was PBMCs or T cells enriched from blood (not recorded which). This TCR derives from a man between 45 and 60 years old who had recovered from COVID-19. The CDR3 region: CASSLEGTGNTEAFF. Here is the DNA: TGCGCCAGCAGCTTGGAGGGGACAGGGAACACTGAAGCTTTCTTT.